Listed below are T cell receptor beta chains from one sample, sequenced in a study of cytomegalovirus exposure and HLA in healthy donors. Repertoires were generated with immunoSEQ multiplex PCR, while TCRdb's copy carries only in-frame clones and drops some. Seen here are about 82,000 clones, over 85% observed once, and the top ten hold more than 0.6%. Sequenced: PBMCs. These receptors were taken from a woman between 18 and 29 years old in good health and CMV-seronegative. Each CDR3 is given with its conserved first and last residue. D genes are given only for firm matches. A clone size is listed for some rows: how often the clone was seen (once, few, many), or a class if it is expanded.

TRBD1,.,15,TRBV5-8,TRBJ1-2,TGTGCCAGCAGCTCGGACAGGGGGCAGATTTATGGCTACACCTTC,CASSSDRGQIYGYTF
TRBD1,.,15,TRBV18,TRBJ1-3,TGTGCCAGCTCACCGGGGACAGTCTCTGGAAACACCATATATTTT,CASSPGTVSGNTIYF
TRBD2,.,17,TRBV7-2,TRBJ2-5,TGTGCCAGCAGCTACGGACTAGCGGGGGGGCCTCAAGAGACCCAGTACTTC,CASSYGLAGGPQETQYF
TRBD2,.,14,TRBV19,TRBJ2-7,TGTGCCAGTAGTAGCCAGCGGGGTCCCTACGAGCAGTACTTC,CASSSQRGPYEQYF
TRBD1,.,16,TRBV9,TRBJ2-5,TGTGCCAGCAGCCCAGGGGGTGTGGGGTTGGGAGAGACCCAGTACTTC,CASSPGGVGLGETQYF
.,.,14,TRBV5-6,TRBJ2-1,TGTGCCAGCAGCCTCCGGGAGACCTACAATGAGCAGTTCTTC,CASSLRETYNEQFF
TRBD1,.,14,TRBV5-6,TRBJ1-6,TGTGCCAGCAGCCCAGACACAGGGGGATCACCCCTCCACTTT,CASSPDTGGSPLHF
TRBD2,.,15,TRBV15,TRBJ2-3,TGTGCCACCGTGACTAGCGGGGGGAGCACAGATACGCAGTATTTT,CATVTSGGSTDTQYF
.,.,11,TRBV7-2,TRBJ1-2,TGTGCCAGCAGCCCGGGGTATGGCTACACCTTC,CASSPGYGYTF
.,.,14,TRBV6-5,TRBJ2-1,TGTGCCAGCAGTACGACAGGTCCCTACAATGAGCAGTTCTTC,CASSTTGPYNEQFF
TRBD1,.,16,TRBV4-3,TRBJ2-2,TGCGCCAGCAGCCAAGAGATATCAGGGGGCCCCGGGGAGCTGTTTTTT,CASSQEISGGPGELFF
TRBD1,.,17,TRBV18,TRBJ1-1,TGTGCCAGCTCCAACTTAGGGCAGGGGGGAATGAACACTGAAGCTTTCTTT,CASSNLGQGGMNTEAFF
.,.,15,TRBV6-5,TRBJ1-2,TGTGCCAGCAGTTACTCGCACAGCACTAACTATGGCTACACCTTC,CASSYSHSTNYGYTF
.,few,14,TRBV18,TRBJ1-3,TGTGCCAGCTCACGAGAGGAGTACGGAAACACCATATATTTT,CASSREEYGNTIYF
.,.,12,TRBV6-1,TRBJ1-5,TGTGCCAGCAGTCCCCGAGGAGGCTCCTCGCGTTTT,CASSPRGGSSRF
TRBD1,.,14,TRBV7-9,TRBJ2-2,TGTGCCAGCAGCTTACCGAGGACAGGGGGGGAGCTGTTTTTT,CASSLPRTGGELFF
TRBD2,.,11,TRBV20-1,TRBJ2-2,TGCAGTGCGGGGGGGGCCGGGGAGCTGTTTTTT,CSAGGAGELFF
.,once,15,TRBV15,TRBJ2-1,TGTGCCACCAGCAGAGATCTAAGGGGCTACAATGAGCAGTTCTTC,CATSRDLRGYNEQFF
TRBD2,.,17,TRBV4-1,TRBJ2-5,TGCGCCAGCAGCCAAGAGGGGGGAGGGCTTGGGGCGGAGACCCAGTACTTC,CASSQEGGGLGAETQYF
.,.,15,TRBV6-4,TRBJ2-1,TGTGCCAGCAGTGAGTTTAGCGCTCTCGGGAATGAGCAGTTCTTC,CASSEFSALGNEQFF
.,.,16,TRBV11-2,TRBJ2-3,TGTGCCAGCAGCTACCCCTTTGGGGGGGGCGGGGATACGCAGTATTTT,CASSYPFGGGGDTQYF
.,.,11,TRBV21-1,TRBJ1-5,TGTGCCAGCAGCAAATCACAGCCCCAGCATTTT,CASSKSQPQHF
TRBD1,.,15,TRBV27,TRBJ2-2,TGTGCCACCGGACAGGGGACAACGAACACCGGGGAGCTGTTTTTT,CATGQGTTNTGELFF
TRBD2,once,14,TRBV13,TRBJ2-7,TGTGCCAGCAGCTCCCCCGGGACTAGCTACGAGCAGTACTTC,CASSSPGTSYEQYF
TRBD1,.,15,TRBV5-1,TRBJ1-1,TGCGCCAGCAGCTCGTTACAGGGGGGGAACACTGAAGCTTTCTTT,CASSSLQGGNTEAFF
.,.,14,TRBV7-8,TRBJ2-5,TGTGCCAGCAGCTCCGCAGGGCTCGACCTCCCGAAGTACTTC,CASSSAGLDLPKYF
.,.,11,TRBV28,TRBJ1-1,TGTGCCACCTCATTGGGGAGGAAAGCTTTCTTT,CATSLGRKAFF
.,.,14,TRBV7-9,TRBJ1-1,TGTGCCAGCAGCTTTGGACAAATGAACACTGAAGCTTTCTTT,CASSFGQMNTEAFF
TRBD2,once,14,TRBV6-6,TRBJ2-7,TGTGCCATCCGAGTGGTAGCGGGAAGCCACGAGCAGTACTTC,CAIRVVAGSHEQYF
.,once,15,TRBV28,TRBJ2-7,TGTGCCAGCAGTTTATCCGGGACGGGGGCCTACGAGCAGTACTTC,CASSLSGTGAYEQYF
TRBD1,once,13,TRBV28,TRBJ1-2,TGTGCCAGCAGTTCTCAGGGGGCCTATGGCTACACCTTC,CASSSQGAYGYTF
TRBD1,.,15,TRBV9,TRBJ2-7,TGTGCCAGCAGCCCCGGGACAGTCGACGGCTACGAGCAGTACTTC,CASSPGTVDGYEQYF
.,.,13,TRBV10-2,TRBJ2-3,TGCGCCAGCAGTGAGTCGTTCTTAGATACGCAGTATTTT,CASSESFLDTQYF
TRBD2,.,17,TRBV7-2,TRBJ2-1,TGTGCCAGCAGCTTACTTGGGCTAGCGGGGACGTACAATGAGCAGTTCTTC,CASSLLGLAGTYNEQFF
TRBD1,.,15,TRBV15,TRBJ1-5,TGTGCCACCAGCACCCAGGGGGCGGGCAATCAGCCCCAGCATTTT,CATSTQGAGNQPQHF
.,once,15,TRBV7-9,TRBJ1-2,TGTGCCAGCAGCTTAGCCCACCTCGGGAGTTATGGCTACACCTTC,CASSLAHLGSYGYTF
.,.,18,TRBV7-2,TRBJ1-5,TGTGCCAGCAGCTTGAGCAGGGTGAGCCTAGGAAGCAATCAGCCCCAGCATTTT,CASSLSRVSLGSNQPQHF
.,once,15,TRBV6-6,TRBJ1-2,TGTGCCAGCAGTCTTTCTCAGGGGATAGAGGGTGGCTACACCTTC,CASSLSQGIEGGYTF
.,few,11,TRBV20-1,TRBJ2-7,TGCAGTGCTAGACTAGCCTACGAGCAGTACTTC,CSARLAYEQYF
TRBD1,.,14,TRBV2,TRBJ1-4,TGTGCCAGCTGTTCGACAGGGGTCAATGAAAAACTGTTTTTT,CASCSTGVNEKLFF
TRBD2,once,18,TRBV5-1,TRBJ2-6,TGCGCCAGCAGCCCGACCGGACTAGCGGGATCTGGGGCCAACGTCCTGACTTTC,CASSPTGLAGSGANVLTF
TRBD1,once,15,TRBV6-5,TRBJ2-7,TGTGCCAGCAGTATGGGGACAGGGGGCTCCTACGAGCAGTACTTC,CASSMGTGGSYEQYF
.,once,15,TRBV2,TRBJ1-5,TGTGCCAGCAGACAAACAGGTTTCAGCAATCAGCCCCAGCATTTT,CASRQTGFSNQPQHF
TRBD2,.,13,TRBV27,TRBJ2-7,TGTGCCAGCAGTTCTTGGACTAGCTCCGAGCAGTACTTC,CASSSWTSSEQYF
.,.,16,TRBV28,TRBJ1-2,TGTGCCAGCAGTTTACGGCAGGGTGTCCGCCTCTATGGCTACACCTTC,CASSLRQGVRLYGYTF
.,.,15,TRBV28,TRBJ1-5,TGTGCCAGCCAAAACCAGGGGCTGCGCAATCAGCCCCAGCATTTT,CASQNQGLRNQPQHF
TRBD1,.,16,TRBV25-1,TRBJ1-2,TGTGCCAGCAGTGACCCCGGACAGGGCACTAACTATGGCTACACCTTC,CASSDPGQGTNYGYTF
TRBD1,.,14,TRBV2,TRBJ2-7,TGTGCCAGCGTGGCGACAGGGGGCCCCTACGAGCAGTACTTC,CASVATGGPYEQYF
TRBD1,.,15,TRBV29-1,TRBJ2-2,TGCAGCGAGAACAGGGGTACCACTGACACCGGGGAGCTGTTTTTT,CSENRGTTDTGELFF
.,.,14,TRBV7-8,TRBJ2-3,TGTGCCAGCAGCCTACCGCTTAACACAGATACGCAGTATTTT,CASSLPLNTDTQYF
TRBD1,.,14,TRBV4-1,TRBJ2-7,TGCGCCAGCAGCCCCAAGACAGGGTCCTACGAGCAGTACTTC,CASSPKTGSYEQYF
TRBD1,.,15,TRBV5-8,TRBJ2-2,TGTGCCAGCAGGACTTCCGGGACAGGGGCCGGGGAGCTGTTTTTT,CASRTSGTGAGELFF
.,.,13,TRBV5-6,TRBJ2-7,TGTGCCAGCAGCCTAACAGGCTCCTACGAGCAGTACTTC,CASSLTGSYEQYF